The following is a TCR beta chain sequence with its context. What it binds is unknown. There are 14 residues in the CDR3. V lost 1 base and J 4 bases, leaving 10 bases between the germline ends. The V gene's germline CDR1 is MGHDK and CDR2 SYGVNS. This sample stems from a study of naive and memory T cell subsets. Study-wide results and caveats: TCR transcript changes with activation or differentiation may affect this RNA method.

Blood and skin TCR RNA was reverse transcribed with alpha and beta constant primers. Ligated cDNA underwent four rounds of PCR with nested alpha and beta constant region primers and SP2. TCRdb called the 5' RACE reads again in MiXCR, with one record for every CDR3 protein. This sample has approximately 27,000 distinct CDR3 sequences, with less than 25% found just once. RNA was extracted from roughly 2.5 ml of whole blood of healthy adults. A UMI-containing oligonucleotide was joined by 3' ligation to the TCR cDNA template. Cells were not sorted; total RNA input targeted about 1 to 1000 ng. This chain joins TRBV25-1 and TRBJ1-2; possible D gene TRBD1, 6 bases. The sequence derives from a female donor in good health. The CDR3 loop is CASSEWGLGYGYTF. The CDR3 DNA reads TGTGCCAGCAGTGAATGGGGGCTCGGCTATGGCTACACCTTC.